This T cell receptor beta chain was documented in a study of molecular identifiers for immune sequencing clone quantification (dated by TCRdb to 2017 to 2018). Broadly, across the study: For a replicate experiment, the RNA from either approximately 20,000 or 100,000 naive CD8 T cells was divided into five aliquots, and four of those aliquots went on to sequencing. This methods study used CD8 T cells to benchmark TCR RNA copy counting and molecular-identifier clustering-based TCR repertoire sequencing (MIDCIRS). On the study overall, not on this receptor specifically: In CMV-specific effector cells, over 98% of molecules were held by clones above 20 RNA copies, whereas under 1% of molecules were held by such clones in naive cells. Highly expanded clone sizes could be underestimated if identical TCR molecules share a barcode. Spiked-in Jurkat TCR RNA (roughly 10 copies' worth), which is not part of the donor repertoire, was contained in the naive libraries. Modeling estimated about 2.8 recovered TCR RNA copies per cell, compared with about ten by digital PCR, which implies 25% to 30% capture efficiency. Spiked-in Jurkat TCR RNA equal to a single cell's worth was reported to be detectable even within 1,200,000 naive CD8 T cells. When barcode sub-clustering was omitted, TCR diversity was inflated by chimeric consensus sequences, with chimeras reaching as high as 47%.

The library was built by means of PCR. Sequencing was carried out with an Illumina HiSeq 4000. Preparation of bulk TCR libraries followed a previously described approach, with the TCR primers listed in Table S5. Purification of total RNA was performed with the Qiagen AllPrep DNA/RNA kit. Before any analysis, reads coming from multiple sequencing runs of the same library were combined into one pool. In the paper's pipeline: Reads were retained only if an exact TCR constant sequence was present, and the retained reads were trimmed to 150 nt and grouped according to their 12-nt molecular barcodes. Reads in each barcode group were sub-clustered using a 15% Levenshtein threshold, and a quality-weighted consensus sequence was built for each RNA molecule. Non-functional sequences were removed, as were lower-count sequences one edit away from another. Barcode sub-clusters with fewer than 20% of the maximum read count were removed, based on fitting two negative binomial distributions. TCRdb applied fastp at Q25 and MiXCR to the public reads, then kept only in-frame beta chains. A single entry per CDR3 protein holds the most common genes and DNA from its merged rows. Clone size and V and J calls follow TCRdb, not the original study. The sample data list about 640,000 distinct CDR3 sequences, and 20% of these were observed just once. The ten largest clones add up to 0.7% to 1% of the sample.

The table lists this clonotype with many counts. The target of this receptor is not known. The record has no base qualities; no much larger clone is one base away. Libraries of naive CD8 T cells were built from anywhere between roughly 17,000 and 1,000,000 sorted cells, with 10%, 30% or 50% of the purified RNA used. Naive CD8 T cells were FACS-sorted as CD8+CD4-CCR7+CD45RA+ on a BD FACSAria II into RLT Plus buffer. Detection sensitivity was tested by spiking Jurkat RNA equal to around 11 TCR copies' worth into samples containing 20,000-1,000,000 naive CD8 T cells. Enrichment of CD8 T cells was performed with RosetteSep CD8+ T Cell Enrichment Cocktail and Ficoll-Paque, after which ACK red cell lysis was carried out. The germline V gene supplies CDR1 MGHRA and CDR2 YSYEKL. V is reduced by 4 bases and J by 8 bases, leaving a spacing of 20 bases between them. From the cysteine up to the phenylalanine, the CDR3 has a length of 15 residues. Only CDR3 DNA is held: 45 bases, read in frame from base 1.

The specimen sequenced was naive CD8+ T cells from blood, with Jurkat cell RNA spiked in. The cell subset or site label, read with the paper, signifies: FACS-sorted CD8+CD4-CCR7+CD45RA+ naive T cells. The sequence links TRBV4-1 to TRBJ1-1, with TRBD1 as a weak D call on 5 bases. The receptor was isolated from a human donor in good health. Some libraries in this study had Jurkat cell RNA spiked in. The sequenced DNA is TGCGCCAGCAGCCGAATTAAGGGGACGAAAGAAGAAGCTTTCTTT. This sequence encodes CASSRIKGTKEEAFF.